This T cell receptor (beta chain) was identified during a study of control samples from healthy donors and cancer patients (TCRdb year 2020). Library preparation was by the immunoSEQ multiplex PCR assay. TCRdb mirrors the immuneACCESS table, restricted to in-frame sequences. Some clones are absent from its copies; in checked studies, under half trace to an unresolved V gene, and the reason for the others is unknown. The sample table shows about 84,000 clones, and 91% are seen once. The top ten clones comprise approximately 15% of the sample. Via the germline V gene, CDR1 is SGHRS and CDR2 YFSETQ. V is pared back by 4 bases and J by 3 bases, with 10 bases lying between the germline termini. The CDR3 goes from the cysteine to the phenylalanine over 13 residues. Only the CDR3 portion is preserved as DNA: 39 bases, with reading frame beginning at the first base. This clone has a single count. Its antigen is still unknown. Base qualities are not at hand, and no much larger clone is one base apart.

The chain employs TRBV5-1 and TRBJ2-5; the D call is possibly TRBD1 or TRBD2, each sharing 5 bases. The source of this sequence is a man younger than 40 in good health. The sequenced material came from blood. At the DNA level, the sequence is TGCGCCAGCAGCCTGGGACCAAAAGAGACCCAGTACTTC. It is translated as CASSLGPKETQYF.